The rows below give T cell receptor beta chains drawn from one sample of a study of blood T cell repertoires in COVID-19. Method: immunoSEQ multiplex PCR; TCRdb's copy keeps in-frame clones and lacks some. The sample consists of 200,000 to 250,000 clones, approximately 84% of them appearing once. The sequencing input was PBMCs or T cells enriched from blood (not recorded which). These receptors all stem from a man in his forties or fifties who had recovered from COVID-19. Each CDR3 is given with its conserved first and last residue. D genes are given only for firm matches.

CDR3	J	V	D
CASSLDHSGNTIYF	TRBJ1-3	TRBV2	.
CASSALRGGTEAFF	TRBJ1-1	TRBV27	.
CASSFGTGNNEQFF	TRBJ2-1	TRBV7-3	TRBD1
CASSFSGTGNTIYF	TRBJ1-3	TRBV3-1/TRBV3-2	.
CASSPDRSYGYTF	TRBJ1-2	TRBV18	TRBD1
CASSLNSYSNQPQHF	TRBJ1-5	TRBV11-2	.
CASTLAGSRGNEQFF	TRBJ2-1	TRBV19	.
CASRATGGINQPQHF	TRBJ1-5	TRBV6-5	TRBD1
CASTLGQGNGYTF	TRBJ1-2	TRBV19	.
CASSRGMGETQYF	TRBJ2-5	TRBV18	.
CASSVYRGPNTGELFF	TRBJ2-2	TRBV4-3	TRBD1
CASSPNVGSSYNEQFF	TRBJ2-1	TRBV18	.